This is a list of T cell receptor beta chains from one sample in a study of cytomegalovirus exposure and HLA in healthy donors. Profiling relied on immunoSEQ multiplex PCR, and the TCRdb table lists in-frame clones only, not all of them. The sample lists over 55,000 clones; around 90% were seen once. The sequencing sample was made of PBMCs. Receptors were obtained from a young man in good health and CMV-seronegative. CDR3s include the opening cysteine and the closing phenylalanine or tryptophan. D genes are given only for firm matches. Size values are once, few and many counts, or a class for expanded clones, and some rows have none.

TGTGCCAGCAGTTTATGGGCCCCCACGACTAGCGGGGGGCAACTCTCCTACGAGCAGTACTTC,CASSLWAPTTSGGQLSYEQYF,.,TRBV28,TRBD2,TRBJ2-7
TGTGCCACCAAGGGGTGGGGGGGGACTCTCTACGAGCAGTACTTC,CATKGWGGTLYEQYF,.,TRBV28,TRBD2,TRBJ2-7
TGTGCCAGCAGCTTGCCTAGGAACACTGAAGCTTTCTTT,CASSLPRNTEAFF,.,TRBV5-8,.,TRBJ1-1
TGTGCCAGCAGCTTCTCGGGGGGGATAGAGACCCAGTACTTC,CASSFSGGIETQYF,.,TRBV11-2,TRBD2,TRBJ2-5
TGTGCCATCACGGGATTCTCTGGAAACACCATATATTTT,CAITGFSGNTIYF,.,TRBV10-3,.,TRBJ1-3
TGTGCCACCGCTCTCCTGGCCACCTCCTACAATGAGCAGTTCTTC,CATALLATSYNEQFF,.,TRBV13,.,TRBJ2-1
TGTGCCAGCAGTCTGCGGAGGGGGCATCAGCCCCAGCATTTT,CASSLRRGHQPQHF,.,TRBV6-5,TRBD1,TRBJ1-5
TGCGCCAGCAGCCCTCACCCGTTCGTATACCAGGGGGGTGGAAACACCATATATTTT,CASSPHPFVYQGGGNTIYF,few,TRBV5-1,TRBD1,TRBJ1-3
TGCGCCAGCAGCTTTGGGACAGGGGGCCCCGGGGAGCTGTTTTTT,CASSFGTGGPGELFF,.,TRBV5-1,TRBD1,TRBJ2-2
TGTGCCACCACCACACAGGGAGGGGAGACCCAGTACTTC,CATTTQGGETQYF,.,TRBV5-5,.,TRBJ2-5
TGTGCCAGCAGTTTAATCCCGGGGTTTGAGACCCAGTACTTC,CASSLIPGFETQYF,.,TRBV28,.,TRBJ2-5
TGTGCCTGGACACGGGGGGCCGCACCTCACGAGCAGTACTTC,CAWTRGAAPHEQYF,.,TRBV30,.,TRBJ2-7
TGTGCCAGCAGCTTATCCACAGGGGGTCAAGAGACCCAGTACTTC,CASSLSTGGQETQYF,few,TRBV11-2,TRBD1,TRBJ2-5
TGTGCCAGCAGCTCAAGGGACAGGGGACTTGGTTACAATCAGCCCCAGCATTTT,CASSSRDRGLGYNQPQHF,.,TRBV5-8,TRBD1,TRBJ1-5
TGTGCCAGCAGCTTCGGAGGGAACACTGAAGCTTTCTTT,CASSFGGNTEAFF,.,TRBV7-9,.,TRBJ1-1
TGTGCCAGCAGTTACTCGACTACAGGGGTTCAAGAGACCCAGTACTTC,CASSYSTTGVQETQYF,.,TRBV6-6,TRBD1,TRBJ2-5
TGTGCCAGCAGCCAAGATCTTGTGAGCGGGGGTCACAATGAGCAGTTCTTC,CASSQDLVSGGHNEQFF,.,TRBV4-2,TRBD2,TRBJ2-1
TGTGCCAGCAGCAAGTTGGCCATTGCCAAAAACATTCAGTACTTC,CASSKLAIAKNIQYF,.,TRBV21-1,.,TRBJ2-4
TGTGCCAGCAGCTATTCAGGGGGATTGGCCTACGAGCAGTACTTC,CASSYSGGLAYEQYF,.,TRBV27,TRBD1,TRBJ2-7
TGTGCCAGCAGTTACAGTACAGGATCAGCCTACGAGCAGTACTTC,CASSYSTGSAYEQYF,.,TRBV6-5,.,TRBJ2-7
TGCGCCAGCAGCCACTCCGGGACAGTCGACACCGGGGAGCTGTTTTTT,CASSHSGTVDTGELFF,once,TRBV5-1,TRBD1,TRBJ2-2
TGTGCCATCAGGTCTCCCGGGGGAACCACCTACGAGCAGTACTTC,CAIRSPGGTTYEQYF,.,TRBV10-3,.,TRBJ2-7
TGTGCCAGTAGTATTGGAGGGAAATTTCAGAATCAGCCCCAGCATTTT,CASSIGGKFQNQPQHF,.,TRBV19,.,TRBJ1-5
TGTGCCAGCAGCGTGGACCCCGGACAGGGTTTTGGCTACACCTTC,CASSVDPGQGFGYTF,.,TRBV5-4,TRBD1,TRBJ1-2
TGTGCCAGCAGTTACGGGGCTGCTGGCGGCTACACCTTC,CASSYGAAGGYTF,.,TRBV6-6,.,TRBJ1-2
TGCAGCGTTGAACAGGGGTCGTACGAGCAGTACTTC,CSVEQGSYEQYF,.,TRBV29-1,.,TRBJ2-7
TGTGCCAGCAGCAGGGGACTAGACGAGCAGTACTTC,CASSRGLDEQYF,.,TRBV7-9,TRBD2,TRBJ2-7
TGTGCCAGCAGTTCCTGGACAGGGGGGAACACCGGGGAGCTGTTTTTT,CASSSWTGGNTGELFF,.,TRBV28,TRBD1,TRBJ2-2
TGTGCCAGCAGTGAACTTCGCAATCAGCCCCAGCATTTT,CASSELRNQPQHF,once,TRBV6-1,.,TRBJ1-5
TGTGCCAGCAGTGGACTAGCGCTAGCTCCGGGCGAGCAGTACTTC,CASSGLALAPGEQYF,.,TRBV2,TRBD2,TRBJ2-7
TGTGCCAGCAGCAGCCGCCTTCTTAGCGGGAGGGCGTCCGGGGAGCTGTTTTTT,CASSSRLLSGRASGELFF,.,TRBV21-1,.,TRBJ2-2
TGTGCCAGCAGCTTAGCGGTCGGGTCCGATGAGCAGTTCTTC,CASSLAVGSDEQFF,.,TRBV7-9,.,TRBJ2-1
TGTGCCAGCACAGCCGGGACAGGGACTAACTATGGCTACACCTTC,CASTAGTGTNYGYTF,.,TRBV18,TRBD1,TRBJ1-2
TGTGCCAGCAAACTAGCGGGAGTAGAGACCCAGTACTTC,CASKLAGVETQYF,.,TRBV27,TRBD2,TRBJ2-5
TGTGCCAGCAGCTTAGGGACAGGAAAAGACGAGCAGTACTTC,CASSLGTGKDEQYF,.,TRBV7-9,TRBD1,TRBJ2-7
TGTGCCAGTAGGGCGAATCCGGGACAGTCGAATGAAAAACTGTTTTTT,CASRANPGQSNEKLFF,.,TRBV19,TRBD1,TRBJ1-4
TGTGCCAGCAGCGTAGGACTAGCGGGAGAATGGTTAGAGACCCAGTACTTC,CASSVGLAGEWLETQYF,.,TRBV9,TRBD2,TRBJ2-5
TGTGCCAGCAGCTTGGGGGGCGGTCAAGAGACCCAGTACTTC,CASSLGGGQETQYF,.,TRBV5-4,.,TRBJ2-5
TGTGCCAGCAGCTTTCAACAGCTGAACACTGAAGCTTTCTTT,CASSFQQLNTEAFF,.,TRBV5-6,.,TRBJ1-1
TGTGCCAGCAGTCGAGGACTAGCGCCCATAGATACGCAGTATTTT,CASSRGLAPIDTQYF,.,TRBV27,TRBD2,TRBJ2-3